These 21 T cell receptor beta chains came from one sample sequenced in a study of cytomegalovirus exposure and HLA in healthy donors. The PCR contained 60 Vbeta and 13 Jbeta primers. The data were produced by immunoSEQ multiplex PCR, yet TCRdb's version contains in-frame clones alone and is incomplete. Counted here are under 90,000 clones, 75% to 85% occurring once; the ten biggest clones make up around 3.5%. The specimen was PBMCs. The receptors stem from a man between 40 and 49 years old in good health and CMV-seronegative.

The J gene is TRBJ1-5, the V gene TRBV6-1, with TRBD1 as a possible D gene (5 bases). V lost 4 bases and J lost 7, with 14 bases in between. Germline CDR1 reads MNHNS; CDR2 reads SASEGT. The CDR3 runs to 14 residues. CDR3 loop: CASSATGVPQPQHF. The CDR3 nucleotides are TGTGCCAGCAGTGCCACAGGAGTTCCCCAGCCCCAGCATTTT.

The chain couples TRBV12-5 to TRBJ1-5; D is perhaps TRBD1 (6 bases). The CDR3 spans 15 residues. V lost 0 bases and J 3 bases, leaving 9 bases between the germline ends. Germline assignment: CDR1 LGHNT and CDR2 FRNRAP. The CDR3 sequence is CASGLVQGSNQPQHF. For the CDR3, the DNA is TGTGCTAGTGGTTTGGTCCAGGGGTCCAATCAGCCCCAGCATTTT.

The V and J genes are TRBV19 and TRBJ2-2; D possibly corresponds to TRBD1 (6 bases). The V and J ends lost 5 bases and 0 bases respectively, with 13 bases between them. The CDR3 runs 16 residues. CDR1 and CDR2 from the germline V gene are LNHDA and SQIVND (reference sequence). The chain's CDR3 is CASSPRTAPNTGELFF. CDR3 DNA: TGTGCCAGTAGTCCCCGGACAGCCCCGAACACCGGGGAGCTGTTTTTT. Using reference TRBV19 and TRBJ2-2 for the parts outside the CDR3, the full variable domain is DGGITQSPKYLFRKEGQNVTLSCEQNLNHDAMYWYRQDPGQGLRLIYYSQIVNDFQKGDIAEGYSVSREKKESFPLTVTSAQKNPTAFYLCASSPRTAPNTGELFFGEGSRLTVL.

J is TRBJ2-5 and V is TRBV7-2; 7 bases align to TRBD2. The CDR3 covers 16 residues. V shed 5 bases, J shed 1 base, and the junction held 10 bases outside the gene matches. Germline CDR1 SGHTA, CDR2 FQGNSA. In DNA form, the CDR3 reads TGTGCCAGCAGCCCAGGGAAGGCTAGCGGCCAAGAGACCCAGTACTTC. This sequence encodes CASSPGKASGQETQYF.

The chain joins TRBV14 to TRBJ1-2; 11 bases line up with TRBD1. The CDR3 is 14 residues long. The germline V gene has CDR1 SGHDN and CDR2 FVKESK. V lost 6 bases and J lost 8; bases outside the gene matches: 8. CDR3 residues: CASREGQGARGYTF. In nucleotides, the CDR3 is TGTGCCAGCAGAGAAGGACAGGGGGCGCGGGGCTACACCTTC.

The chain recombines TRBV6-4 with TRBJ2-7; no clear D gene. CDR1 is MRHNA, CDR2 SNTAGT, per germline. This CDR3 comprises 14 residues. V lost 5 bases and J 2 bases, leaving 13 bases between the germline ends. The CDR3: CASSPQSGAYEQYF. The DNA for the CDR3 is TGTGCCAGCAGTCCCCAGAGTGGAGCCTACGAGCAGTACTTC.

The chain couples TRBV28 to TRBJ2-5, with D maybe TRBD1 (6 bases). The J call is in doubt because the DNA end fits TRBJ2-7 better. This CDR3 region has 15 residues. Germline lookup yields CDR1 MDHEN and CDR2 SYDVKM. The CDR3 nucleotides read TGTGCCAGCAGCGTTACAGGGTCCCCCTCCTACGAGCAGTACTTC. It translates to CASSVTGSPSYEQYF.

CDR3 region: CASLNGMNTEAFF. CDR3 coding DNA: TGTGCCAGCTTGAACGGGATGAACACTGAAGCTTTCTTT. The chain couples TRBV18 to TRBJ1-1; no clear D. The germline CDR1 and CDR2 sequences are KGHSH and LQKENI. V shed 7 bases and J shed 0 bases, with 9 bases lying between them. CDR3 length equals 13 residues. Combining the CDR3 with reference TRBV18 and TRBJ1-1 gives the whole variable domain NAGVMQNPRHLVRRRGQEARLRCSPMKGHSHVYWYRQLPEEGLKFMVYLQKENIIDESGMPKERFSAEFPKEGPSILRIQQVVRGDSAAYFCASLNGMNTEAFFGQGTRLTVV.

This clone has just a few counts. This chain links TRBV7-6 with TRBJ1-1; 7 bases align to TRBD1. V lost 0 bases to trimming and J lost 4 bases; unmatched junction nucleotides: 5. Germline V gene data show CDR1 as SGHVS and CDR2 as FNYEAQ. The CDR3 covers 15 residues. In nucleotides, the CDR3 is TGTGCCAGCAGCTTAGCCGTCAGGGGGACCACTGAAGCTTTCTTT. Translation gives CASSLAVRGTTEAFF.

CDR3 coding DNA: TGTGCCAGCAGCTTGCGATCCTGGACACGTTCTCCTCTTAACACTGAAGCTTTCTTT. Protein: CASSLRSWTRSPLNTEAFF. The chain employs TRBV5-5 and TRBJ1-1; TRBD1 might be the D (5 bases). The CDR3 sequence is 19 residues long. Germline CDR1 SGHKS, CDR2 YYEKEE (reference sequence). Trimming took 1 base from V and 2 from J, leaving 24 bases between them. The full variable domain, with the rest looked up from reference TRBV5-5 and TRBJ1-1, is DAGVTQSPTHLIKTRGQQVTLRCSPISGHKSVSWYQQVLGQGPQFIFQYYEKEERGRGNFPDRFSARQFPNYSSELNVNALLLGDSALYLCASSLRSWTRSPLNTEAFFGQGTRLTVV.

The V gene is TRBV4-2, the J gene TRBJ1-5; D call uncertain. With 0 bases removed from V and 1 base from J, the gap between germline ends came to 7 bases. The length of the CDR3 is 15 residues. Germline V CDR1 and CDR2: LGHNA, YNFKEQ. CDR3 region: CASSQDTGSNQPQHF. The CDR3 bases are TGTGCCAGCAGCCAAGATACGGGGAGCAATCAGCCCCAGCATTTT.

V is TRBV6-5 and J is TRBJ1-2, with D possibly matching TRBD1 (5 bases). Trimming removed 6 bases at V and 8 bases at J, with 10 bases between. This CDR3 is 11 amino acids long. Germline V gene lookup returns CDR1 MNHEY and CDR2 SVGAGI. CDR3 amino acids: CASRSSGGYTF. The CDR3 coding sequence is TGTGCCAGCAGAAGTTCAGGGGGCTACACCTTC.

The V and J genes are TRBV2 and TRBJ2-2, with 9 bases identical to TRBD1. Germline V CDR1 and CDR2: SNHLY, FYNNEI. There are 13 residues in the CDR3. V shed 6 bases, J shed 16 bases, and the junction held 12 bases outside the gene matches. The CDR3 sequence: CASRPDRGLVEFF. The CDR3 DNA sequence: TGTGCCAGCAGGCCGGACAGGGGATTGGTGGAGTTTTTT.

The rearrangement joins TRBV19 to TRBJ2-1, with D unclear. CDR1 is LNHDA and CDR2 is SQIVND in the germline V gene (reference sequence). The V and J ends lost 0 bases and 3 bases respectively, with 6 bases between them. The CDR3 contains 14 residues. The CDR3 DNA reads as TGTGCCAGTAGTATAGATCCAGTCTACAATGAGCAGTTCTTC. Residues: CASSIDPVYNEQFF.

This chain uses TRBV27 with TRBJ2-7, with 12 nucleotides matching TRBD1. This CDR3 comprises 15 residues. The V and J ends lost 7 bases and 6 bases, in that order; junction bases with no gene match: 10. Germline lookup yields CDR1 MNHEY and CDR2 SMNVEV (reference sequence). The CDR3 here is CASNPGQGAHGEQYF. CDR3 in DNA: TGTGCCAGCAATCCGGGACAGGGGGCTCACGGCGAGCAGTACTTC.

V is TRBV10-3 and J is TRBJ1-2; 9 bases are a match to TRBD1. With 6 bases clipped from V and 7 bases from J, the junction kept 9 bases outside the gene matches. Germline CDR1 reads ENHRY; CDR2 reads SYGVKD. The CDR3 sequence is 14 residues long. The CDR3 DNA reads TGTGCCATCAGGAAGGAGGGACAGGGCCGTGGCTACACCTTC. Protein sequence: CAIRKEGQGRGYTF.

V usage is TRBV7-9 and J usage is TRBJ1-1; 8 nucleotides line up with TRBD1. Germline values: CDR1 SEHNR, CDR2 FQNEAQ (reference sequence). This CDR3 is 15 amino acids long. Trimming took 1 base from V and 4 from J; bases not matched to a gene: 5. This CDR3 is CASSLVRGRITEAFF. DNA of the CDR3: TGTGCCAGCAGCTTAGTCAGGGGGCGAATCACTGAAGCTTTCTTT. The whole variable domain, remainder taken from reference TRBV7-9 and TRBJ1-1, is DTGVSQNPRHKITKRGQNVTFRCDPISEHNRLYWYRQTLGQGPEFLTYFQNEAQLEKSRLLSDRFSAERPKGSFSTLEIQRTEQGDSAMYLCASSLVRGRITEAFFGQGTRLTVV.

The rearrangement links TRBV5-4 to TRBJ2-2; D is possibly TRBD2 (5 bases). In germline, CDR1 is SGHNT, CDR2 YYREEE (reference sequence). V gave up 3 bases and J gave up 2 bases, with 14 bases separating them. CDR3 length: 16 residues. The CDR3 protein is CASSWRSRINTGELFF. Here the CDR3 DNA reads TGTGCCAGCAGCTGGAGGAGCAGGATTAACACCGGGGAGCTGTTTTTT.

The J gene is TRBJ2-2, the V gene TRBV2; 7 nucleotides agree with TRBD1. The trim removed 2 bases at V and 4 bases at J, leaving 7 bases unmatched. Germline loops: CDR1 SNHLY, CDR2 FYNNEI. The CDR3 has 16 amino acids. The CDR3 is CASSEQAGGGTGELFF. The DNA of the CDR3 is TGTGCCAGCAGTGAACAGGCAGGGGGTGGCACCGGGGAGCTGTTTTTT.

This clone has only a few counts. The chain uses TRBV28 and TRBJ1-2; D unresolved. Germline CDR1 and CDR2: MDHEN and SYDVKM. V shed 4 bases and J shed 5 bases, with 17 bases lying between them. The CDR3 consists of 15 residues. The CDR3 DNA reads as TGTGCCAGCAGTTCGGGAACAGCCAATTTTTATGGCTACACCTTC. Amino acid sequence: CASSSGTANFYGYTF.

This sequence joins TRBV7-9 and TRBJ2-1; 9 nucleotides agree with TRBD2. Germline trimming cut 1 base from V and 8 bases from J; bases unmatched to any gene: 6. There are 15 residues in the CDR3. Germline V gives CDR1 SEHNR, CDR2 FQNEAQ (reference sequence). The CDR3: CASSLELAGEDEQFF. CDR3 bases: TGTGCCAGCAGCTTAGAGTTAGCGGGGGAGGATGAGCAGTTCTTC.